The clone carrying this T cell receptor (beta chain) has a single count. V lost 5 bases and J lost 0, with 11 bases in between. The CDR3 contains 15 residues. Germline V CDR1 and CDR2: LNHDA, SQIVND (reference sequence). This sample is drawn from a study of blood T cell repertoires in COVID-19. Profiling relied on immunoSEQ multiplex PCR, and the TCRdb table lists in-frame clones only, not all of them. The sample contains roughly 87,000 clones, 89% of which appear only once. The chain combines TRBV19 with TRBJ2-4; the D gene is possibly TRBD2 (5 bases). The clonotype originates from a woman of 80 years or more with active COVID-19. The sample was peripheral blood. In DNA, the CDR3 is TGTGCCAGTAGTTCTTGGACTGAAGCCAAAAACATTCAGTACTTC. It yields the protein CASSSWTEAKNIQYF.